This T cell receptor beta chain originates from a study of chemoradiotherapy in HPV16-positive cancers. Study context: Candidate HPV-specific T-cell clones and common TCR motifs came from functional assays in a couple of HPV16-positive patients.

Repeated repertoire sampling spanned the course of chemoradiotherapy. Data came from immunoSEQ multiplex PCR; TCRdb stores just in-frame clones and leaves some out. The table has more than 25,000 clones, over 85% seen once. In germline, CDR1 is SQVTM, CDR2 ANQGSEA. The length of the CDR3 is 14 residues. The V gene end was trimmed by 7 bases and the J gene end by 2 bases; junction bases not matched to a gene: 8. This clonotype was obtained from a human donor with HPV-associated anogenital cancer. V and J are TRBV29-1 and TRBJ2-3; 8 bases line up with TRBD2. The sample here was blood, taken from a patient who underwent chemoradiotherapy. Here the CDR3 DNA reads TGCAGCGATCGGCGGGGGGTGAACACAGATACGCAGTATTTT. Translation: CSDRRGVNTDTQYF.